This entry is about one TCR beta chain. This CDR3 contains 15 residues. Deletions cut 3 bases from V and 1 base from J, with 12 bases between. The germline V gene has CDR1 KGHSH and CDR2 LQKENI. Authors' data handling: Nucleated cell number was recorded as an estimate derived from reference gene primer amplification. Clones were read by immunoSEQ multiplex PCR, and TCRdb kept only the in-frame ones, dropping some. V, J and clone size were drawn from that table, and D and trimming were deduced from the DNA. The sample lists 30,000 to 35,000 clones, about 86% occurring once. The record originates from a study of blood T cell repertoires in COVID-19. Study context: There were acute and convalescent COVID-19 samples, and they came from the United States, Italy and Spain. Sources were T cells, B-cell-depleted T cells, or PBMCs; the material itself was cDNA or gDNA.

This sequence joins TRBV18 and TRBJ2-5; D might be TRBD2 (6 bases). The sample was peripheral blood. The sequence was collected from a woman in her 70s with active COVID-19. CDR3 nucleotide sequence: TGTGCCAGCTCACCTAGGGAGGCTACCCAAGAGACCCAGTACTTC. Translating gives CASSPREATQETQYF.